This T cell receptor (beta chain) was recovered during a study of post-analysis software for immune sequencing data. Study-level background: Several disease courses (relapsing-remitting, secondary progressive and progressive-relapsing) of multiple sclerosis were included. Whole-study findings and limits: TRBV segments more frequent in patients than in controls numbered roughly 5 and included TRBV5-6, TRBV5-1 and TRBV20-1. Significantly lower normalized Chao1 diversity was seen in multiple sclerosis patients than in controls. Co-batched samples clustered tightly together by F measure.

The CDR3 has 16 residues. Germline V gene data show CDR1 as SGHVS and CDR2 as FQNEAQ. Unique-molecular-identifier-tagged TCR beta cDNA libraries were used. Some 500,000 cDNA molecules were recovered from an input of about 1 to 10 million T cells. TCRdb reprocessed the PCR reads with MiXCR, giving one entry per CDR3 protein. Here the sample spans 700,000 to 800,000 distinct CDR3 sequences, roughly 29% being singletons. Details on this clonotype: What it binds is unknown. A read error may account for a junction end that differs from germline.

The chain is built from TRBV7-8 and TRBJ2-1, with D hard to call. The source of this sequence is a girl aged 5-17 years with multiple sclerosis. Sequences were obtained from blood. CDR3 in DNA: TGTGCCAGCAGCCCCGCGCCTCGAGGTCTCTACCATGAGCAGTTCTTC. Protein: CASSPAPRGLYHEQFF.